This T cell receptor (beta chain) comes out of a study of T cell changes during pregnancy in multiple sclerosis. From germline, CDR1 is MRHNA and CDR2 SNTAGT. The CDR3 length is 15 residues. V shed 4 bases and J 2 bases; nucleotides not matched to a gene: 4. Here immunoSEQ multiplex PCR was the method, and the copy in TCRdb shows in-frame clones only, minus some. The sample records about 97,000 clones, 90% being singletons. The chain combines TRBV6-4 with TRBJ2-3; TRBD2 agrees at 9 bases. This specimen consisted of peripheral blood, obtained in the second trimester of pregnancy. The receptor comes from a female donor in good health, enrolled as a control in a pregnancy study. DNA of the CDR3: TGTGCCAGCAGTGCTAGCGGGGAAGCCACAGATACGCAGTATTTT. Residues: CASSASGEATDTQYF.